These T cell receptor beta chains were read from a single sample in a study of control samples from healthy donors and cancer patients. The method was immunoSEQ multiplex PCR; TCRdb's version includes in-frame clones alone and lacks a portion of them. Of about 160,000 clones in the sample, under 96% were seen once. Sequences were obtained from blood. The receptors were sampled from a woman in her twenties or thirties in good health. Both conserved end residues are part of each CDR3. The D gene is left open where the match is weak. Rows give clone size only sometimes, using once, few, many, or a class for an expanded clone.

>.|TRBV6-5|.|TRBJ1-5
CASSRGGNQPQHF
TGTGCCAGCAGTCGTGGGGGCAATCAGCCCCAGCATTTT
>TRBD1|TRBV28|.|TRBJ1-4
CASSSTGTGREKLFF
TGTGCCAGCAGTTCGACCGGGACAGGGCGAGAAAAACTGTTTTTT
>.|TRBV28|.|TRBJ2-1
CASSSSDLEQFF
TGTGCCAGCAGTTCCTCGGACCTTGAGCAGTTCTTC
>.|TRBV4-1|.|TRBJ1-5
CASSQQGFNQPQHF
TGCGCCAGCAGCCAACAGGGTTTCAATCAGCCCCAGCATTTT
>.|TRBV20-1|.|TRBJ2-3
CSASSAGSGTDTQYF
TGCAGTGCTAGTAGCGCGGGGTCAGGTACAGATACGCAGTATTTT
>.|TRBV2|once|TRBJ2-5
CASREGVGLAQETQYF
TGTGCCAGCAGGGAAGGGGTAGGGTTGGCCCAAGAGACCCAGTACTTC
>.|TRBV9|.|TRBJ1-2
CASSVGRGGRDYGYTF
TGTGCCAGCAGCGTAGGCAGGGGAGGAAGGGACTATGGCTACACCTTC
>.|TRBV4-2|once|TRBJ1-2
CASSRPLAFLGYTF
TGTGCCAGCAGCCGGCCCCTAGCCTTTTTGGGCTACACCTTC
>.|TRBV7-9|.|TRBJ2-3
CASSLEGRLSTDTQYF
TGTGCCAGCAGCTTAGAGGGACGACTCAGCACAGATACGCAGTATTTT
>.|TRBV9|.|TRBJ2-7
CASSPRRDRGSYEQYF
TGTGCCAGCAGCCCCCGCCGTGACAGAGGATCCTACGAGCAGTACTTC
>TRBD1|TRBV6-2/TRBV6-3|.|TRBJ2-7
CASSRGQGRHEQYF
TGTGCCAGCAGTAGGGGACAGGGACGACACGAGCAGTACTTC
>.|TRBV4-1|.|TRBJ2-7
CASSQVGVSSYEQYF
TGCGCCAGCAGCCAAGTCGGGGTTAGCTCCTACGAGCAGTACTTC
>.|TRBV7-2|.|TRBJ1-5
CASSLANQPQHF
TGTGCCAGCAGCTTAGCGAATCAGCCCCAGCATTTT
>.|TRBV29-1|.|TRBJ1-1
CSVPKNTEAFF
TGCAGCGTTCCGAAGAACACTGAAGCTTTCTTT
>TRBD1|TRBV11-2|.|TRBJ1-2
CASSSGQGLRYTF
TGTGCCAGCAGCTCAGGACAGGGTTTGCGCTACACCTTC
>TRBD1|TRBV5-1|.|TRBJ2-7
CASSPTLRQGAYEQYF
TGCGCCAGCAGCCCGACACTCCGACAGGGGGCCTACGAGCAGTACTTC
>.|TRBV19|.|TRBJ2-2
CASSIDLGSGELFF
TGTGCCAGTAGTATAGATTTGGGGTCCGGGGAGCTGTTTTTT
>.|TRBV15|.|TRBJ2-3
CATSSEGPTRDTQYF
TGTGCCACCAGCAGTGAGGGGCCAACCCGAGATACGCAGTATTTT
>.|TRBV2|.|TRBJ1-1
CASLPRDIFTEAFF
TGTGCCAGCCTACCACGGGACATCTTCACTGAAGCTTTCTTT
>.|TRBV2|once|TRBJ1-2
CASSASSPIYGYTF
TGTGCCAGCAGTGCGTCTTCACCAATCTATGGCTACACCTTC
>.|TRBV30|.|TRBJ1-2
CAWRPPNAYNYGYTF
TGTGCCTGGAGACCCCCGAACGCATACAACTATGGCTACACCTTC
>.|TRBV19|.|TRBJ1-1
CASSIRGDEAFF
TGTGCCAGTAGTATCCGCGGAGATGAAGCTTTCTTT
>.|TRBV4-1|.|TRBJ1-4
CASSHLLRTNEKLFF
TGCGCCAGCAGCCACCTGCTTAGGACTAATGAAAAACTGTTTTTT
>TRBD2|TRBV3-1/TRBV3-2|.|TRBJ2-7
CASSQRAGARGEQYF
TGTGCCAGCAGCCAACGAGCGGGAGCTCGGGGCGAGCAGTACTTC
>TRBD2|TRBV27|once|TRBJ2-7
CASRTSGYEQYF
TGTGCCAGCAGGACTAGCGGATACGAGCAGTACTTC
>.|TRBV7-9|.|TRBJ2-3
CASSLGAADTQYF
TGTGCCAGCAGCTTAGGGGCCGCAGATACGCAGTATTTT
>TRBD1|TRBV13|.|TRBJ2-6
CASSLGTGASGANVLTF
TGTGCCAGCAGCTTAGGGACAGGGGCCTCTGGGGCCAACGTCCTGACTTTC
>.|TRBV6-4|.|TRBJ2-3
CASSPLGAGSDTQYF
TGTGCCAGCAGTCCACTCGGGGCAGGGTCAGATACGCAGTATTTT
>TRBD1|TRBV30|.|TRBJ2-6
CAWSWTGGTGANVLTF
TGTGCCTGGAGTTGGACAGGGGGGACTGGGGCCAACGTCCTGACTTTC
>TRBD1|TRBV14|.|TRBJ2-7
CASSQGAGGRYEQYF
TGTGCCAGCAGCCAAGGGGCAGGGGGTCGATACGAGCAGTACTTC
>.|TRBV5-6|.|TRBJ2-4
CASSTEGRIQYF
TGTGCCAGCAGCACCGAAGGTCGCATTCAGTACTTC
>.|TRBV5-6|once|TRBJ2-7
CASTMVGQEPYEQYF
TGTGCCAGCACTATGGTGGGTCAGGAACCCTACGAGCAGTACTTC
>.|TRBV6-2/TRBV6-3|.|TRBJ2-1
CASSYWGSGNEQFF
TGTGCCAGCAGTTACTGGGGGAGTGGGAATGAGCAGTTCTTC
>TRBD1|TRBV6-1|.|TRBJ1-5
CASSGPGQMGHQPQHF
TGTGCCAGCAGTGGCCCGGGACAGATGGGCCATCAGCCCCAGCATTTT
>.|TRBV19|.|TRBJ2-1
CASRKAVPSYNEQFF
TGTGCCAGTAGAAAGGCAGTACCCTCCTACAATGAGCAGTTCTTC
>.|TRBV29-1|.|TRBJ2-3
CSCAPGADTQYF
TGCAGCTGTGCCCCAGGGGCAGATACGCAGTATTTT
>.|TRBV6-5|.|TRBJ1-5
CASSYTSGQPQHF
TGTGCCAGCAGCTACACCTCGGGCCAGCCCCAGCATTTT
>.|TRBV28|once|TRBJ1-2
CASSFSSSNYGYTF
TGTGCCAGCAGTTTCTCCTCAAGTAACTATGGCTACACCTTC
>.|TRBV12-3/TRBV12-4|once|TRBJ2-1
CASSPNQRLEQFF
TGTGCCAGCAGTCCTAATCAGCGCTTAGAGCAGTTCTTC
>TRBD1|TRBV5-1|.|TRBJ2-7
CASSLGTGWAYEQYF
TGCGCCAGCAGCTTGGGGACAGGGTGGGCCTACGAGCAGTACTTC